This T cell receptor beta chain originates from a study of spatial heterogeneity in lung cancer (dated by TCRdb to 2018 to 2020). Notes on the research overall: The donors were 70 or so patients from the lung TRACERx cohort who had early-stage, untreated non-small cell lung cancer. More beta-chain than alpha-chain transcripts were consistently detected, likely reflecting higher beta-chain transcript abundance. In the raw uncorrected reads, each unique combination of TCR and UMI appeared on average more than ten times. At surgery, both alpha and beta chains were TCR-sequenced in 200 to 250 tumor regions, some 64 matched nontumor lung samples and some 56 PBMC samples. Follow-up PBMC samples were sequenced whenever the samples were available, and the median time to follow-up was approximately 24 months after resection. The study linked features of the TCR repertoire to counts of nonsynonymous mutations, which were determined by whole-exome sequencing of tumor tissue. In non-small cell lung cancer, the study quantitatively compared TCR alpha and beta repertoires across several tumor regions, matched nontumor lung, and blood.

The germline V gene yields MDHEN for CDR1 and SYDVKM for CDR2. V loses 8 bases of germline sequence and J loses 7 bases, and the interval between the two ends is 17 bases. Including the terminal cysteine and phenylalanine, the CDR3 comprises 14 residues. The retained sequence is limited to the CDR3, 42 bases, with the frame set at the first base. Library preparation employed 5' RACE. TCRdb lists the instrument as NextSeq 500. In the TCR library protocol, a unique molecular identifier was attached to each TCR cDNA molecule so that PCR and sequencing errors could be corrected. The study's own analysis went as follows. Decombinator tools were used for TCR identification, UMI-based error correction and CDR3 extraction. TCRs above a frequency of 2 per 1,000, corresponding to the top 1% of the tumor frequency distribution, were defined as expanded. Each repertoire was subsampled 100 times to 5,000 TCRs, after which Renyi diversity was computed with the R vegan package. CDR3 similarity networks were constructed using string-kernel similarity of amino acid triplets, with links drawn between CDR3s whose pairwise similarity was above 0.82. The public reads were reprocessed in TCRdb via fastp at Q25 and MiXCR, keeping in-frame beta chains. Rows matching on CDR3 protein sequence are summarized as one entry with the most common DNA and genes. Here the V and J calls rest on TCRdb's processing, not on the authors' analysis. The sample yields some 41,000 distinct CDR3 sequences; roughly a tenth were counted once. The ten largest clones add up to approximately 17% of the sample.

The research as a whole found: Only 14 to 15 patients were included in comparisons of baseline and follow-up blood repertoires. Additional single-cell paired TCR alpha and beta sequencing was considered necessary to confirm, at a functional level, the hypothesis that regional TCRs recognize regional mutations. Ubiquitous expanded tumor TCRs were detected in blood more often at tumor resection than at routine follow-up.

The intended sense of this specimen's time point label: blood at routine non-recurrence follow-up after resection. For TCR sequencing, whole RNA was extracted from tumor and nontumor lung tissue, or from cryopreserved PBMC samples, and no cell sorting was done. Patients were selected for TCR sequencing only if sufficient RNA was available from at least two tumor regions. This clonotype was observed many times. It has no known antigen specificity. No base-level quality is on record; no much larger clone is a single base apart. The clonotype comes from a female donor with early-stage non-small cell lung cancer. Recombination joined TRBV28 with TRBJ1-4; tentative D gene TRBD1, with 5 bases matching. The material was PBMCs, obtained at follow-up. The CDR3 reads CASGTWGRGEKLFF. The DNA reads as follows: TGTGCCAGCGGGACGTGGGGGAGAGGTGAAAAACTGTTTTTT.